One sample yielded the 4 T cell receptor beta chains listed below, sequenced in a study of blood T cell repertoires in COVID-19. TCRdb's copy holds only in-frame clones and misses some; the assay was immunoSEQ multiplex PCR. The top ten clones hold over 3% of a sample with some 240,000 clones, over 75% of them seen once. Sample: PBMCs or T cells enriched from blood (not recorded which). These TCRs come from a woman aged 35 to 49 who had been exposed to COVID-19.

The chain joins TRBV29-1 to TRBJ1-3; 8 bases match TRBD1. This CDR3 spans 14 amino acids. CDR1 is SQVTM, CDR2 ANQGSEA, per germline. V dropped 6 bases and J dropped 2; count of bases not matched to a gene: 6. CDR3 sequence (DNA): TGCAGCGTCGCTGTGACAGGGGCTGGAAACACCATATATTTT. Its protein is CSVAVTGAGNTIYF.

This clone was counted between two and nine times. J is TRBJ2-6 and V is TRBV27; 10 bases agree with TRBD2. Germline CDR1 reads MNHEY; CDR2 reads SMNVEV (reference sequence). V lost 6 bases to trimming and J lost 4 bases; unmatched junction nucleotides: 18. The CDR3 loop spans 20 amino acids. CDR3 amino acids: CASRYIAGGRGVRGANVLTF. CDR3 bases: TGTGCCAGCAGATACATAGCGGGAGGCCGCGGCGTAAGAGGGGCCAACGTCCTGACTTTC.

This clone has only one observation. The genes are TRBV19 and TRBJ2-7; 11 positions match TRBD2. Trimming at V came to 3 bases and at J to 1 base, leaving 8 bases not matched to a gene. CDR3 length equals 17 residues. CDR1 LNHDA and CDR2 SQIVND come from the germline V gene (reference sequence). The CDR3: CASSITSGGLGSYEQYF. In DNA form, the CDR3 reads TGTGCCAGTAGTATTACTAGCGGGGGACTGGGATCCTACGAGCAGTACTTC. Full variable domain (outside the CDR3, taken from reference TRBV19 and TRBJ2-7): DGGITQSPKYLFRKEGQNVTLSCEQNLNHDAMYWYRQDPGQGLRLIYYSQIVNDFQKGDIAEGYSVSREKKESFPLTVTSAQKNPTAFYLCASSITSGGLGSYEQYFGPGTRLTVT.

This rearrangement joins TRBV25-1 to TRBJ1-4, with D unclear. Trimming stripped 5 bases from V and 0 bases from J, with 13 bases between. The CDR3 has 16 residues. Germline CDR1 and CDR2: MGHDK and SYGVNS. The CDR3 spells CASSSHLAATNEKLFF. CDR3 nucleotide sequence: TGTGCCAGCAGTTCACATCTCGCTGCAACTAATGAAAAACTGTTTTTT.